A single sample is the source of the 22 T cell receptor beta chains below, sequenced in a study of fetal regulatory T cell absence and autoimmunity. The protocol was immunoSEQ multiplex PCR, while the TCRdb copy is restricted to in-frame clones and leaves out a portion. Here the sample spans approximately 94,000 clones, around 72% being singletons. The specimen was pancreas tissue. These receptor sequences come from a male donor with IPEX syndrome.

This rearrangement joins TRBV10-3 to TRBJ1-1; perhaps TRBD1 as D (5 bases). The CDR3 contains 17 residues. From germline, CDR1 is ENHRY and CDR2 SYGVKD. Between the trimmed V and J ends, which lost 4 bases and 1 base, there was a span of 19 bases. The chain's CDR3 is CAISVSQGLGTNTEAFF. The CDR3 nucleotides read TGTGCCATCAGTGTGTCCCAGGGACTGGGGACGAACACTGAAGCTTTCTTT.

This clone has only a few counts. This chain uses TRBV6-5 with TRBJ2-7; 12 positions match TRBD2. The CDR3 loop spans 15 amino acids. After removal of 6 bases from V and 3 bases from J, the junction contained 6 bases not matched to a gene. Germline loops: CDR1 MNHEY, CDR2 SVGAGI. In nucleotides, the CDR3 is TGTGCCAGCAGCCCAGGGACTAGCGGGTTCTACGAGCAGTACTTC. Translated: CASSPGTSGFYEQYF.

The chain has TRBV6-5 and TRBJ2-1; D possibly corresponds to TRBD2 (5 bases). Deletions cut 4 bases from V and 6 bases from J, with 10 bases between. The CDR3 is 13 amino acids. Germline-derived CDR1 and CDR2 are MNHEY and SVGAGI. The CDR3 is CASSWPGGNEQFF. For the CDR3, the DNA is TGTGCCAGCAGTTGGCCAGGAGGCAATGAGCAGTTCTTC.

The CDR3 DNA is TGCGCCAGCAGAAGCGGGCTAGCGGGGGAAGAGCAGTACTTC. It specifies CASRSGLAGEEQYF. The rearrangement joins TRBV10-2 to TRBJ2-7; 10 bases are shared with TRBD2. Germline CDR1 is WSHSY and CDR2 is SAAADI. Trimming removed 6 bases from V and 7 bases from J; junction bases left unmatched: 9. The CDR3 has 14 residues.

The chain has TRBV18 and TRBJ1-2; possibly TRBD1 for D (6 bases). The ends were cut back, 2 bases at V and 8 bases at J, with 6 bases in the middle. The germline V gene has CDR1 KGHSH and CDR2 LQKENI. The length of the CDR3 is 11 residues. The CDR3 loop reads CASSPGGGYTF. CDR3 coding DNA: TGTGCCAGCTCACCAGGGGGCGGCTACACCTTC.

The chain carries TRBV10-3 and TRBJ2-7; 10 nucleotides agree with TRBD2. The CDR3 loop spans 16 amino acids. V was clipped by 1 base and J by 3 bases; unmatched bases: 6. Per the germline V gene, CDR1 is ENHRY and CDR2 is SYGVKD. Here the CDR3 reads CAISELLAGPGYEQYF. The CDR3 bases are TGTGCCATCAGTGAGTTACTAGCGGGACCTGGCTACGAGCAGTACTTC.

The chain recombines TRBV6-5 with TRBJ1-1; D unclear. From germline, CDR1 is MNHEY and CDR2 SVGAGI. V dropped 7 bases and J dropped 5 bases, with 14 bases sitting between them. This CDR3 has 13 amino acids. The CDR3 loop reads CASNAGMRTEAFF. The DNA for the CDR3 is TGTGCCAGCAATGCGGGAATGCGGACTGAAGCTTTCTTT.

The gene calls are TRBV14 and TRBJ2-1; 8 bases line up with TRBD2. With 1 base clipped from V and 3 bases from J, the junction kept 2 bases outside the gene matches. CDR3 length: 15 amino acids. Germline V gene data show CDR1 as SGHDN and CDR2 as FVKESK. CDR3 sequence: CASSQAGLVYNEQFF. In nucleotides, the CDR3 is TGTGCCAGCAGCCAAGCGGGACTAGTCTACAATGAGCAGTTCTTC.

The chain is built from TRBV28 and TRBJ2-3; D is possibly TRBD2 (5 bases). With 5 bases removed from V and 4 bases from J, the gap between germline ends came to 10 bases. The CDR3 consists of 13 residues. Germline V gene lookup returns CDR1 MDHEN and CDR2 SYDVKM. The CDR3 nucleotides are TGTGCCAGCAGTGCGCCCGGGGCAGATACGCAGTATTTT. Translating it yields CASSAPGADTQYF.

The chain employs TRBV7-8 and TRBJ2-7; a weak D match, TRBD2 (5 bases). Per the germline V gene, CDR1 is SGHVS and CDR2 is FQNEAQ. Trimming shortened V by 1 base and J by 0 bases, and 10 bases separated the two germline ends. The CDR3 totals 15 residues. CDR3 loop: CASSLGNGNSYEQYF. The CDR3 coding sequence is TGTGCCAGCAGCTTAGGAAACGGGAACTCCTACGAGCAGTACTTC.

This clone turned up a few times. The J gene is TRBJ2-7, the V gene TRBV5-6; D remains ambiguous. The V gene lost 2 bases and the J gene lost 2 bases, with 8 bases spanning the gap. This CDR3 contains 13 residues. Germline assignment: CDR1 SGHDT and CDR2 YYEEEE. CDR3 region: CASSFLSPYEQYF. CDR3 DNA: TGTGCCAGCAGCTTCCTAAGTCCCTACGAGCAGTACTTC. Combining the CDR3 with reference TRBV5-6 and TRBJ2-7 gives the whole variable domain DAGVTQSPTHLIKTRGQQVTLRCSPKSGHDTVSWYQQALGQGPQFIFQYYEEEERQRGNFPDRFSGHQFPNYSSELNVNALLLGDSALYLCASSFLSPYEQYFGPGTRLTVT.

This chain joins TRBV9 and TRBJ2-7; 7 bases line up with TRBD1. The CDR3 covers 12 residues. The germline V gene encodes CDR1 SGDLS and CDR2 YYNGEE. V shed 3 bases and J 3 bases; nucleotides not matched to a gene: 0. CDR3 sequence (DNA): TGTGCCAGCAGCGCAGGGGGCTACGAGCAGTACTTC. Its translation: CASSAGGYEQYF.

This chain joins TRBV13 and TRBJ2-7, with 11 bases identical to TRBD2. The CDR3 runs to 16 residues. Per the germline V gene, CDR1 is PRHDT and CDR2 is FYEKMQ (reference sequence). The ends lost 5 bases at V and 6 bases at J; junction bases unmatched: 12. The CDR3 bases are TGTGCCAGCAGCGCAGGACTAGCGGGCCTTTGGCGCGAGCAGTACTTC. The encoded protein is CASSAGLAGLWREQYF.

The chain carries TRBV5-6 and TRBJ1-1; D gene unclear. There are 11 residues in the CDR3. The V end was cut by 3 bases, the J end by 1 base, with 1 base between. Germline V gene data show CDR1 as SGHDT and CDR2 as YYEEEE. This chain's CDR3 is CASSSNTEAFF. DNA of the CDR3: TGTGCCAGCAGCTCGAACACTGAAGCTTTCTTT. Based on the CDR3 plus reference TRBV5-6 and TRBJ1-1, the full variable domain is DAGVTQSPTHLIKTRGQQVTLRCSPKSGHDTVSWYQQALGQGPQFIFQYYEEEERQRGNFPDRFSGHQFPNYSSELNVNALLLGDSALYLCASSSNTEAFFGQGTRLTVV.

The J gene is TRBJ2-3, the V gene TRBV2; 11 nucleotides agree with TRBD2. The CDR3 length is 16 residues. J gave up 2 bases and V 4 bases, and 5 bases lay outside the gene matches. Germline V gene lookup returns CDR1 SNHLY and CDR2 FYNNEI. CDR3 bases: TGTGCCAGCAGTGTGCCTAGCGGGGGGAACACAGATACGCAGTATTTT. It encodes CASSVPSGGNTDTQYF.

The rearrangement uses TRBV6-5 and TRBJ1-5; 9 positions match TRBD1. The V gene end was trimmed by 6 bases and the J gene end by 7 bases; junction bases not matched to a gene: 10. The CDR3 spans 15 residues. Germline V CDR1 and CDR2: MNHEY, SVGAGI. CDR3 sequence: CASSSRDREQQPQHF. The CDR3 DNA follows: TGTGCCAGCAGCTCCCGGGACAGGGAGCAGCAGCCCCAGCATTTT.

CDR3 loop: CASSLVAWGNTEAFF. CDR3 in DNA: TGTGCCAGCAGCTTAGTGGCTTGGGGGAACACTGAAGCTTTCTTT. The V call is TRBV7-9, the J call TRBJ1-1; D not resolved. Deletions cut 1 base from V and 1 base from J, with 10 bases between. Germline CDR1 SEHNR, CDR2 FQNEAQ (reference sequence). The CDR3 covers 15 residues.

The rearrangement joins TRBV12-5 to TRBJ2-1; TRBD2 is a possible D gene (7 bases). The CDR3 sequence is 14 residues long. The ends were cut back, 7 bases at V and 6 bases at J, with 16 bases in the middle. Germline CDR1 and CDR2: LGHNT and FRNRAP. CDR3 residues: CASALVGGRNEQFF. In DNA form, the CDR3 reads TGTGCTAGTGCCCTGGTCGGGGGGCGCAATGAGCAGTTCTTC. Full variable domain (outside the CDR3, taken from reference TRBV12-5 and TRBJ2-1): DARVTQTPRHKVTEMGQEVTMRCQPILGHNTVFWYRQTMMQGLELLAYFRNRAPLDDSGMPKDRFSAEMPDATLATLKIQPSEPRDSAVYFCASALVGGRNEQFFGPGTRLTVL.

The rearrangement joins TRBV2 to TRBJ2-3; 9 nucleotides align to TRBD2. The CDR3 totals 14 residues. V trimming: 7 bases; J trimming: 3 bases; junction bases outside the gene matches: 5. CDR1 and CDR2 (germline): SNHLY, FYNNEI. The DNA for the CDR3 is TGTGCCAGCAAGCAGCGGGAGGAGACAGATACGCAGTATTTT. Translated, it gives CASKQREETDTQYF.

The CDR3 loop reads CAREPWAGGPYEQYF. CDR3 in DNA: TGTGCCAGAGAACCTTGGGCGGGGGGGCCCTACGAGCAGTACTTC. This chain connects TRBV27 to TRBJ2-7; TRBD2 matches 9 bases. This CDR3 is built from 15 residues. V lost 9 bases and J lost 2; bases outside the gene matches: 11. Germline V gene data show CDR1 as MNHEY and CDR2 as SMNVEV (reference sequence).

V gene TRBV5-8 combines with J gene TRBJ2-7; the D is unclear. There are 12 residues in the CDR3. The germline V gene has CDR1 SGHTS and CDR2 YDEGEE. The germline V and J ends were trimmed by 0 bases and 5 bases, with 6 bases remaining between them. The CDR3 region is CASSLAINEQYF. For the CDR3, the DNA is TGTGCCAGCAGCTTGGCCATCAACGAGCAGTACTTC.

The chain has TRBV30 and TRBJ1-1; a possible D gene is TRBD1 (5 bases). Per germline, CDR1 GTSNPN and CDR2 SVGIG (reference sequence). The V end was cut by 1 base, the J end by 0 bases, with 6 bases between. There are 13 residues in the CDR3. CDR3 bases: TGTGCCTGGAGTGGGGGCATGAACACTGAAGCTTTCTTT. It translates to CAWSGGMNTEAFF.